The 4 T cell receptor beta chains listed next were all sequenced from one sample in a study of T cell responses to AZD1222 COVID-19 vaccine. Assay used: immunoSEQ multiplex PCR; TCRdb lists only in-frame clones, some missing. The data contain 150,000 to 200,000 clones, 90% to 95% of them seen just once; the ten biggest clones take up approximately 0.64%. The sequencing here drew on peripheral blood, taken on day 0 of AZD1222 vaccination. The receptors here all came from an adult in good health.

The V gene is TRBV24-1, the J gene TRBJ2-3; possibly TRBD1 for D (7 bases). The V gene lost 4 bases and the J gene lost 8 bases, with 9 bases spanning the gap. The V gene's germline CDR1 is KGHDR and CDR2 SFDVKD. This CDR3 has 12 amino acids. The CDR3 sequence: CATSDQGGTQYF. The CDR3 bases are TGTGCCACCAGTGACCAGGGGGGTACGCAGTATTTT.

The chain links TRBV6-5 to TRBJ1-1; 7 bases agree with TRBD1. Germline trimming cut 6 bases from V and 10 bases from J; bases unmatched to any gene: 5. Germline lookup yields CDR1 MNHEY and CDR2 SVGAGI. This CDR3 comprises 11 residues. The CDR3 DNA follows: TGTGCCAGCAGCCGACAGGGACGAGCTTTCTTT. It specifies CASSRQGRAFF.

The V and J genes are TRBV29-1 and TRBJ1-1, with D maybe TRBD1 (6 bases). The CDR3 is 14 amino acids. Germline V gives CDR1 SQVTM, CDR2 ANQGSEA. With 5 bases removed from V and 0 bases from J, the gap between germline ends came to 13 bases. The DNA for the CDR3 is TGCAGCGTTCGACGACAGGTACTGAACACTGAAGCTTTCTTT. Protein product: CSVRRQVLNTEAFF. Together with reference TRBV29-1 and TRBJ1-1, the CDR3 gives the full variable domain: SAVISQKPSRDICQRGTSLTIQCQVDSQVTMMFWYRQQPGQSLTLIATANQGSEATYESGFVIDKFPISRPNLTFSTLTVSNMSPEDSSIYLCSVRRQVLNTEAFFGQGTRLTVV.

This chain uses TRBV18 with TRBJ1-3; D call uncertain. Trimming shortened V by 2 bases and J by 4 bases, and 12 bases separated the two germline ends. Germline V gives CDR1 KGHSH, CDR2 LQKENI. The CDR3 runs to 15 residues. The CDR3 nucleotides are TGTGCCAGCTCACCATCCGGGCATTCAGGAAACACCATATATTTT. This sequence encodes CASSPSGHSGNTIYF.